There are many counts of the clone carrying this TCR beta chain. MiXCR, applied by TCRdb to the RT-PCR reads, yields one record per CDR3 protein. This sample has fewer than 800,000 distinct CDR3 sequences; approximately 15% occur once, and the top ten carry roughly 3.6%. Trimming left V 2 bases short and J 4 bases short, with 8 bases between. Germline assignment: CDR1 SNHLY and CDR2 FYNNEI. The length of the CDR3 is 13 residues. Sequences were obtained from memory CD4+ T cells from blood. The chain employs TRBV2 and TRBJ2-5; D is undetermined. This TCR came from a female donor in good health, serving as a healthy control. The CDR3 protein is CASSELSAETQYF. The CDR3 DNA reads TGTGCCAGCAGTGAATTATCCGCAGAGACCCAGTACTTC.